The T cell receptor beta chain described here comes from a study of tumor and adjacent non-tumor tissue in lung cancer. Germline trimming cut 2 bases from V and 8 bases from J; bases unmatched to any gene: 9. The CDR3 runs to 15 residues. Per germline, CDR1 SGHTA and CDR2 FQGTGA. Three rounds of nested PCR, following a modified ARM-PCR protocol, produced the TCRbeta library. One entry per CDR3 protein results from TCRdb running MiXCR on the multiplex PCR reads. The top ten hold approximately 55% of the sample, which has 81,000 or so distinct CDR3 sequences, about four fifths seen once. RNA was extracted from bulk tissue without any cell sorting. The normal lung tissue was taken more than 3 cm from the tumor edge. Chemotherapy-naive patients with new lung cancer underwent thoracic surgery in China, August–November 2014. A remark on this clonotype: With a much larger clone just one base away, this may be a read error.

The receptor's source is a man in his sixties with non-small cell lung cancer. The sample taken for sequencing was distant non-tumor lung tissue. This chain uses TRBV7-3 with TRBJ1-5; 7 bases match TRBD1. CDR3 coding DNA: TGTGCCAGCAGCTTACCCGACAGGGTTAATAAGCCCCAGCATTTT. Protein product: CASSLPDRVNKPQHF.